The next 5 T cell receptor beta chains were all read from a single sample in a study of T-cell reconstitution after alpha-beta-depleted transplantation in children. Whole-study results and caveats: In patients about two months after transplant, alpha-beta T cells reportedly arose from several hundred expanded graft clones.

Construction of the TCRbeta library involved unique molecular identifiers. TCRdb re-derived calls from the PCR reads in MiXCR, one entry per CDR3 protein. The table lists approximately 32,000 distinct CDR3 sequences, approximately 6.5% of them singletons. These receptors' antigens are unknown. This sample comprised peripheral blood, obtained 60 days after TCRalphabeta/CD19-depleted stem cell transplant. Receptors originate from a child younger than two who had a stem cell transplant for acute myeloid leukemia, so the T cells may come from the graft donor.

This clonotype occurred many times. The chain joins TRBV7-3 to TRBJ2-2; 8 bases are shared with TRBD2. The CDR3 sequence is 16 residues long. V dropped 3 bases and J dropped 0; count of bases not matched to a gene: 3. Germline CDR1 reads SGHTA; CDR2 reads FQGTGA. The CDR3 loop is CASSLAGGSNTGELFF. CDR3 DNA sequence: TGTGCCAGCAGCTTGGCGGGAGGTTCGAACACCGGGGAGCTGTTTTTT.

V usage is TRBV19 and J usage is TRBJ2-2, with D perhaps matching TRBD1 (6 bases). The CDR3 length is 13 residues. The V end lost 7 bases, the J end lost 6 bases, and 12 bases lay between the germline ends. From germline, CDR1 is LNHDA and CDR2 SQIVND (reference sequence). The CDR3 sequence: CASTPQGPGELFF. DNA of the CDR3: TGTGCCAGTACCCCTCAGGGGCCCGGGGAGCTGTTTTTT.

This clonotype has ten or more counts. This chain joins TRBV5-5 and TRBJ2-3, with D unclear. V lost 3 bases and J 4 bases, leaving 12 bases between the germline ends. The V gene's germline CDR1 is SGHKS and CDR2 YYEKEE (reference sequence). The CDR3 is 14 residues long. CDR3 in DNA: TGTGCCAGCAGCTCGGCCGCCCGAGCAGATACGCAGTATTTT. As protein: CASSSAARADTQYF.

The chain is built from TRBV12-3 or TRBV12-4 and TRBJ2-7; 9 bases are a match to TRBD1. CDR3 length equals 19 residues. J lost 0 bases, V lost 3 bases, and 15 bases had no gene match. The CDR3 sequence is CASSFYGGQGKDPSYEQYF. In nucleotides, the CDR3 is TGTGCCAGCAGTTTCTATGGGGGACAGGGAAAGGATCCCTCCTACGAGCAGTACTTC.

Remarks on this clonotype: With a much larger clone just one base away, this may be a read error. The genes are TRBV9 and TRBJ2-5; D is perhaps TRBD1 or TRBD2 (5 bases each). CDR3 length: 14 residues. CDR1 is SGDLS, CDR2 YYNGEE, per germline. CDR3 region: CASSPWGRQENQYF. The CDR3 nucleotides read TGTGCCAGCAGCCCATGGGGGAGACAAGAGAACCAGTACTTC.